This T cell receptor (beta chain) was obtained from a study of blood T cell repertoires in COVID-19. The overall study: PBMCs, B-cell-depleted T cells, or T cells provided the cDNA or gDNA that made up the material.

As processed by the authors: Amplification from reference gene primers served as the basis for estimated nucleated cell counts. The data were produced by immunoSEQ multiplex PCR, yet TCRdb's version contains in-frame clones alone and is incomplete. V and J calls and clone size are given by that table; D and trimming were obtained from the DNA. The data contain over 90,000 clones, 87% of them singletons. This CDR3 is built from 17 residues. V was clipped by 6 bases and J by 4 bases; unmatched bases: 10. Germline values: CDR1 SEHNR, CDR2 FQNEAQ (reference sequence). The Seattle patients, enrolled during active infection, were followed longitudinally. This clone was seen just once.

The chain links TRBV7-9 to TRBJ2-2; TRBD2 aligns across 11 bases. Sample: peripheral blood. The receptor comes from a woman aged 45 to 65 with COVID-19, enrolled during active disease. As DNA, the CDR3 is TGTGCCAGCAGGTCGCCGGGACTAGCGGCGGGCACCGGGGAGCTGTTTTTT. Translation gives CASRSPGLAAGTGELFF.